These 11 T cell receptor beta chains originate from one sample sequenced in a study of cytomegalovirus exposure and HLA in healthy donors. Researchers ran the PCR with 60 Vbeta and 13 Jbeta primers. Assay used: immunoSEQ multiplex PCR; TCRdb lists only in-frame clones, some missing. The sample records approximately 120,000 clones, 70% to 80% being singletons. Sequencing was performed on PBMCs. These receptors were collected from a man aged 25-40 years in good health and CMV-seronegative.

This clone was counted once. The chain links TRBV28 to TRBJ1-5; D is unresolved. This CDR3 is built from 12 residues. Germline V lookup: CDR1 MDHEN, CDR2 SYDVKM. The V end was cut by 5 bases, the J end by 4 bases, with 6 bases between. DNA for the CDR3: TGTGCCAGCAGTAGGCGGAATCAGCCCCAGCATTTT. It is translated as CASSRRNQPQHF.

V and J are TRBV7-3 and TRBJ2-7; D perhaps matches TRBD2 (6 bases). V lost 5 bases, J lost 3 bases, and 20 bases lay in between. The CDR3 runs to 16 residues. The germline CDR1 and CDR2 sequences are SGHTA and FQGTGA. The CDR3 sequence: CASSPLAGIGNYEQYF. CDR3 in DNA: TGTGCCAGCAGCCCCTTGGCGGGGATAGGCAACTACGAGCAGTACTTC.

The V gene is TRBV4-1, the J gene TRBJ2-1; 10 nucleotides line up with TRBD1. V lost 5 bases to trimming and J lost 7 bases; unmatched junction nucleotides: 8. The CDR3 extends over 15 amino acids. The germline CDR1 and CDR2 sequences are MGHRA and YSYEKL. The CDR3 loop is CASSGRQGAYNEQFF. The CDR3 region has the DNA TGCGCCAGCAGCGGTAGACAGGGGGCTTATAATGAGCAGTTCTTC.

This clone was counted between two and nine times. This chain links TRBV2 with TRBJ2-6, with D perhaps TRBD1 (5 bases). Germline V CDR1 and CDR2: SNHLY, FYNNEI. There are 14 residues in the CDR3. The V gene lost 4 bases and the J gene lost 4 bases, with 8 bases spanning the gap. This CDR3 reads CASSVGAGANVLTF. CDR3 DNA sequence: TGTGCCAGCAGTGTAGGGGCGGGGGCCAACGTCCTGACTTTC.

The chain has TRBV5-4 and TRBJ1-1, with D perhaps matching TRBD1 (5 bases). V was cut by 0 bases and J by 0 bases, with 12 bases left in between. CDR3 size: 16 residues. The germline V gene encodes CDR1 SGHNT and CDR2 YYREEE (reference sequence). This chain's CDR3 is CASSLAGDGMNTEAFF. CDR3 bases: TGTGCCAGCAGCTTGGCGGGGGACGGAATGAACACTGAAGCTTTCTTT.

This clone was found a few times. V gene TRBV6-1 combines with J gene TRBJ1-5, with D unresolved. The CDR3 is 14 amino acids. Germline V CDR1 and CDR2: MNHNS, SASEGT. V lost 4 bases and J 4 bases, leaving 11 bases between the germline ends. CDR3 loop: CASSVGLNNQPQHF. The CDR3 DNA reads TGTGCCAGCAGTGTTGGGCTCAATAATCAGCCCCAGCATTTT.

This sequence joins TRBV30 and TRBJ1-1; D might be TRBD1 (5 bases). The CDR3 consists of 14 residues. The germline CDR1 and CDR2 sequences are GTSNPN and SVGIG (reference sequence). V lost 3 bases and J lost 4, with 15 bases in between. The chain's CDR3 is CAWRGDTGGTEAFF. DNA for the CDR3: TGTGCCTGGAGAGGGGATACGGGGGGCACTGAAGCTTTCTTT.

This clone was seen only a few times. The CDR3 nucleotides read TGTGCCATCAGCCCGCTAGCGGGGTTTGCAGATACGCAGTATTTT. Residues: CAISPLAGFADTQYF. V and J are TRBV10-3 and TRBJ2-3; TRBD2 agrees at 9 bases. V lost 6 bases and J lost 4; bases outside the gene matches: 8. The CDR3 consists of 15 residues. CDR1 is ENHRY and CDR2 is SYGVKD in the germline V gene.

The chain carries TRBV28 and TRBJ1-3; D unclear. There are 12 residues in the CDR3. V was trimmed by 7 bases and J by 4 bases, leaving 8 bases between them. Germline-derived CDR1 and CDR2 are MDHEN and SYDVKM. The CDR3 loop reads CASNVLGNTIYF. As DNA, the CDR3 is TGTGCCAGCAATGTCTTAGGAAACACCATATATTTT.

J is TRBJ1-2 and V is TRBV5-1; no firm D call. The V and J ends lost 3 bases and 2 bases respectively, with 11 bases between them. Germline lookup yields CDR1 SGHRS and CDR2 YFSETQ. The CDR3 is 14 residues long. The CDR3 DNA sequence: TGCGCCAGCAGCTGGAGCACAACCAACTATGGCTACACCTTC. This sequence encodes CASSWSTTNYGYTF.

The chain combines TRBV9 with TRBJ2-5, with D tentatively TRBD1 (5 bases). The CDR3 sequence is 14 residues long. Germline-derived CDR1 and CDR2 are SGDLS and YYNGEE. V was clipped by 0 bases and J by 3 bases, with 9 bases between them. CDR3 protein: CASSVATDEETQYF. In DNA form, the CDR3 reads TGTGCCAGCAGCGTAGCGACAGACGAAGAGACCCAGTACTTC.